This is a list of T cell receptor beta chains from one sample in a study of T cell responses to AZD1222 COVID-19 vaccine. TCRdb's copy holds only in-frame clones and misses some; the assay was immunoSEQ multiplex PCR. Here the sample spans around 130,000 clones, roughly nine tenths being singletons. Sequencing used peripheral blood, obtained on day 0 of AZD1222 vaccination. These receptor sequences come from an adult in good health. Each CDR3 is given with its conserved first and last residue. Each record gives: clone size, V gene, CDR3 length, J gene, D gene, CDR3 protein, CDR3 DNA. The D gene is left open where the match is weak. Size is omitted from some rows. Given values are once, few, many or a class for expanded clones.

NA,TRBV25-1,15,TRBJ2-3,TRBD1,CASSDQQGVSDTQYF,TGTGCCAGCAGTGATCAGCAGGGGGTGTCAGATACGCAGTATTTT
once,TRBV27,13,TRBJ1-2,NA,CASRLGGGGGYTF,TGTGCCAGCAGATTGGGGGGAGGGGGAGGCTACACCTTC
NA,TRBV6-1,20,TRBJ2-5,TRBD2,CASSEVSTGSLAGVRETQYF,TGTGCCAGCAGTGAAGTATCTACAGGGTCACTAGCGGGGGTGAGAGAGACCCAGTACTTC
NA,TRBV5-6,14,TRBJ1-1,NA,CASSLPGVNTEAFF,TGTGCCAGCAGCTTACCCGGGGTCAACACTGAAGCTTTCTTT
NA,TRBV4-3,16,TRBJ2-2,TRBD2,CASSQDQGLLTGELFF,TGCGCCAGCAGCCAAGATCAGGGACTACTCACCGGGGAGCTGTTTTTT
NA,TRBV2,20,TRBJ2-1,TRBD2,CASSSPGLAGGTYSYNEQFF,TGTGCCAGCAGTTCACCGGGACTAGCGGGAGGAACCTACTCCTACAATGAGCAGTTCTTC
NA,TRBV2,15,TRBJ1-4,TRBD1,CASRPGTGSNEKLFF,TGTGCCAGCAGGCCAGGGACAGGGTCTAATGAAAAACTGTTTTTT
NA,TRBV5-8,17,TRBJ2-7,TRBD2,CASSLAGTSGESGEQYF,TGTGCCAGCAGCTTGGCCGGGACTAGCGGGGAATCCGGCGAGCAGTACTTC
NA,TRBV5-1,12,TRBJ2-1,NA,CASSPTGNEQFF,TGCGCCAGCAGCCCTACCGGCAATGAGCAGTTCTTC
NA,TRBV5-1,17,TRBJ2-6,TRBD2,CASSLAGGLTGANVLTF,TGCGCCAGCAGCTTGGCGGGGGGGCTTACTGGGGCCAACGTCCTGACTTTC
NA,TRBV5-1,15,TRBJ2-7,NA,CASSPGAGLNYEQYF,TGCGCCAGCAGCCCCGGGGCTGGCCTCAACTACGAGCAGTACTTC
NA,TRBV11-2,15,TRBJ1-4,TRBD1,CASSPRDSDYEKLFF,TGTGCCAGCAGCCCTAGGGACAGCGACTATGAAAAACTGTTTTTT
NA,TRBV6-5,12,TRBJ2-7,NA,CAVQGFSYEQYF,TGTGCAGTACAGGGTTTCTCCTACGAGCAGTACTTC
NA,TRBV5-1,14,TRBJ2-5,NA,CASSLVSGSETQYF,TGCGCCAGCAGCTTGGTTTCGGGGTCAGAGACCCAGTACTTC
NA,TRBV9,14,TRBJ1-1,NA,CASSPPGLNTEAFF,TGTGCCAGCAGCCCGCCGGGGCTGAACACTGAAGCTTTCTTT
NA,TRBV21-1,17,TRBJ2-7,NA,CASTFPGLAGASYEQYF,TGTGCCAGCACCTTTCCTGGACTAGCGGGGGCATCCTACGAGCAGTACTTC
once,TRBV19,15,TRBJ1-2,TRBD1,CASSIRGTGAYGYTF,TGTGCCAGTAGTATCCGCGGGACAGGGGCCTATGGCTACACCTTC
NA,TRBV3-1/TRBV3-2,12,TRBJ2-7,NA,CASSRNFYEQYF,TGTGCCAGCAGCCGTAACTTCTACGAGCAGTACTTC
NA,TRBV2,16,TRBJ1-3,TRBD1,CASSAGQGSSGNTIYF,TGTGCCAGCAGTGCCGGACAGGGGAGTTCGGGAAACACCATATATTTT
NA,TRBV7-7,15,TRBJ2-1,TRBD2,CASSLGSGRASEQFF,TGTGCTAGCAGCTTGGGTAGCGGGAGGGCAAGTGAGCAGTTCTTC
NA,TRBV2,13,TRBJ1-5,TRBD1,CASSDRGGQPQHF,TGTGCCAGCAGCGACAGGGGAGGTCAGCCCCAGCATTTT
NA,TRBV18,13,TRBJ1-1,NA,CASSLGQNTEAFF,TGTGCCAGCTCACTGGGACAGAACACTGAAGCTTTCTTT
once,TRBV6-5,15,TRBJ2-5,TRBD2,CASSGLAGLGETQYF,TGTGCCAGCAGCGGACTAGCGGGGCTCGGCGAGACCCAGTACTTC
NA,TRBV7-3,16,TRBJ2-1,NA,CASSSGGSGTNNEQFF,TGTGCCAGCAGCTCAGGGGGTAGCGGGACCAACAATGAGCAGTTCTTC
NA,TRBV9,15,TRBJ1-2,TRBD1,CASSVATGANYGYTF,TGTGCCAGCAGCGTAGCTACAGGGGCTAACTATGGCTACACCTTC
NA,TRBV12-3/TRBV12-4,13,TRBJ1-1,NA,CASSGPLNTEAFF,TGTGCCAGCTCGGGACCGTTGAACACTGAAGCTTTCTTT
NA,TRBV5-5,14,TRBJ1-3,NA,CASSLGVSGNTIYF,TGTGCCAGCAGCTTGGGAGTATCTGGAAACACCATATATTTT
NA,TRBV27,14,TRBJ1-6,NA,CASSLQGRDSPLHF,TGTGCCAGCAGTTTACAGGGAAGAGATTCACCCCTCCACTTT
NA,TRBV29-1,13,TRBJ1-2,NA,CSVGDGLKGGYTF,TGCAGCGTTGGGGACGGACTAAAAGGTGGCTACACCTTC
NA,TRBV7-9,17,TRBJ2-5,TRBD2,CASSSILGLAGEETQYF,TGTGCCAGCAGCTCCATTCTCGGACTAGCGGGGGAAGAGACCCAGTACTTC
NA,TRBV7-2,14,TRBJ1-1,NA,CASSFYGMNTEAFF,TGTGCCAGCAGCTTCTACGGCATGAACACTGAAGCTTTCTTT
NA,TRBV6-2/TRBV6-3,14,TRBJ2-1,NA,CASTPTSKRGEQFF,TGTGCCAGCACCCCGACTAGTAAGAGAGGTGAGCAGTTCTTC
once,TRBV7-9,15,TRBJ1-1,TRBD1,CASSLQGAPNTEAFF,TGTGCCAGCAGCTTACAGGGGGCGCCGAACACTGAAGCTTTCTTT
NA,TRBV30,14,TRBJ1-1,NA,CAWSTGHSNTEAFF,TGTGCCTGGAGTACGGGACATTCAAACACTGAAGCTTTCTTT
NA,TRBV4-1,13,TRBJ1-1,NA,CASSQEGPKEAFF,TGCGCCAGCAGCCAAGAGGGGCCGAAGGAAGCTTTCTTT
NA,TRBV15,17,TRBJ1-2,TRBD1,CATSSLGQGASYYGYTF,TGTGCCACCAGCAGTCTCGGACAGGGGGCTTCATACTATGGCTACACCTTC
NA,TRBV28,14,TRBJ1-5,TRBD1,CASSSGGGGQPQHF,TGTGCCAGCAGTTCAGGGGGCGGGGGTCAGCCCCAGCATTTT
NA,TRBV5-4,19,TRBJ2-1,TRBD2,CASSRREASGGLTYNEQFF,TGTGCCAGCAGCCGACGTGAGGCTAGCGGGGGCCTAACCTACAATGAGCAGTTCTTC
NA,TRBV7-9,14,TRBJ1-1,TRBD1,CASSLGNRGSEAFF,TGTGCCAGCAGCTTGGGGAACAGGGGCTCTGAAGCTTTCTTT
NA,TRBV19,17,TRBJ1-2,TRBD1,CASSIAGTGVRGYGYTF,TGTGCCAGTAGTATAGCGGGCACAGGGGTTAGAGGCTATGGCTACACCTTC
NA,TRBV21-1,10,TRBJ1-1,NA,CASGDTEAFF,TGTGCCAGCGGGGACACTGAAGCTTTCTTT
once,TRBV3-1/TRBV3-2,13,TRBJ1-1,NA,CASSQAMNTEAFF,TGTGCCAGCAGCCAGGCCATGAACACTGAAGCTTTCTTT
NA,TRBV6-6,14,TRBJ1-3,NA,CASRDVFSGNTIYF,TGTGCCAGCAGAGATGTTTTCTCTGGAAACACCATATATTTT
NA,TRBV19,13,TRBJ2-7,NA,CASRPQVREEQYF,TGTGCCAGTAGGCCTCAGGTTCGTGAAGAGCAGTACTTC
NA,TRBV19,13,TRBJ2-3,NA,CASSISSPDTQYF,TGTGCCAGTAGTATCAGCAGCCCAGATACGCAGTATTTT
NA,TRBV5-6,13,TRBJ1-2,TRBD1,CASSLQGARGYTF,TGTGCCAGCAGCCTACAGGGGGCGCGTGGCTACACCTTC
NA,TRBV6-2/TRBV6-3,11,TRBJ1-4,NA,CASSYSEKLFF,TGTGCCAGCAGTTACTCCGAAAAACTGTTTTTT
NA,TRBV19,14,TRBJ1-4,NA,CASTEQGPVEKLFF,TGTGCCAGTACCGAACAGGGCCCGGTGGAAAAACTGTTTTTT